These 24 T cell receptor beta chains were sequenced from one sample in a study of blood T cell repertoires in COVID-19. Assay: immunoSEQ multiplex PCR; the TCRdb copy retains only in-frame clones and omits some. The data hold 100,000 to 150,000 clones, with 85% observed a single time. The sample taken for sequencing was peripheral blood. These receptors were collected from a woman older than 75 with acute or convalescent COVID-19.

This chain's CDR3 is CASSPSERANEKLFF. The CDR3, as DNA: TGTGCCAGCTCTCCCTCGGAGAGGGCTAATGAAAAACTGTTTTTT. The V gene is TRBV18, the J gene TRBJ1-4; the D is unclear. In germline, CDR1 is KGHSH, CDR2 LQKENI. There are 15 residues in the CDR3. Trimming took off 6 bases at V and 3 bases at J, with 14 bases between the two ends.

J is TRBJ1-2 and V is TRBV19, with 7 bases lining up with TRBD1. This CDR3 is built from 14 residues. J was trimmed by 7 bases and V by 0 bases; bases with no gene match: 5. CDR1 LNHDA and CDR2 SQIVND come from the germline V gene (reference sequence). The CDR3 sequence is CASSIETGVRGYTF. The CDR3 region has the DNA TGTGCCAGTAGTATAGAAACAGGGGTTCGTGGCTACACCTTC.

The CDR3 is CASSPGQGEYNEQFF. CDR3 in DNA: TGTGCCAGCAGCCCGGGACAGGGGGAATACAATGAGCAGTTCTTC. The chain uses TRBV7-2 and TRBJ2-1, with 11 bases that match TRBD1. Trimming took 5 bases from V and 4 from J; bases not matched to a gene: 4. Germline V gene sequence: CDR1 SGHTA, CDR2 FQGNSA. This CDR3 comprises 15 residues.

The V gene is TRBV5-1, the J gene TRBJ1-3, with 7 bases matching TRBD1. The CDR3 has 15 residues. Unmatched junction bases numbered 7, after V lost 0 bases and J lost 7 bases. Per the germline V gene, CDR1 is SGHRS and CDR2 is YFSETQ. The CDR3 DNA is TGCGCCAGCAGCTTGGGACAGGGCGTTGGGAACACCATATATTTT. Protein sequence: CASSLGQGVGNTIYF.

This chain uses TRBV2 with TRBJ1-5, with D possibly TRBD1 on 6 matching bases. This CDR3 is built from 15 residues. Germline CDR1 reads SNHLY; CDR2 reads FYNNEI. Trimming pared 2 bases from V and 7 bases from J, leaving 15 bases between. The CDR3, as DNA: TGTGCCAGCAGTGAATATAGGGGGTTCGGGCAGCCCCAGCATTTT. This translates into CASSEYRGFGQPQHF.

This chain uses TRBV5-1 with TRBJ2-7; 7 bases are shared with TRBD1. CDR3 length: 14 amino acids. The J segment lost 3 bases and the V segment lost 5 bases, leaving 8 bases of the junction unmatched. From germline, CDR1 is SGHRS and CDR2 YFSETQ. CDR3 coding DNA: TGCGCCAGCAGTAGGACAGGCATTAACTACGAGCAGTACTTC. It specifies CASSRTGINYEQYF.

The chain has TRBV5-6 and TRBJ1-2; TRBD1 matches 8 bases. The CDR3 extends over 14 amino acids. After removal of 2 bases from V and 6 bases from J, the junction contained 6 bases not matched to a gene. Per germline, CDR1 SGHDT and CDR2 YYEEEE. For the CDR3, the DNA is TGTGCCAGCAGCTTAGCGGACAGGGTTCATGGCTACACCTTC. Protein: CASSLADRVHGYTF.

About this clone itself: Other nucleotide sequences in the sample specify the same CDR3. This chain joins TRBV7-2 and TRBJ2-5; D unclear. The CDR3 covers 13 residues. The germline gives CDR1 SGHTA, CDR2 FQGNSA. Trimming cost V 1 base and J 2 bases, with 5 bases left between them. The CDR3: CASSLGQQETQYF. The CDR3 region has the DNA TGTGCCAGCAGCTTAGGGCAGCAAGAGACCCAGTACTTC.

The rearrangement joins TRBV15 to TRBJ2-3; a possible D gene is TRBD1 (6 bases). Trimming removed 3 bases from V and 4 bases from J, with 14 bases in between. This CDR3 comprises 15 residues. The germline V gene has CDR1 LNHNV and CDR2 YYDKDF (reference sequence). The CDR3 coding sequence is TGTGCCACCAGCAGCGGCCAGGGGTGGGCAGATACGCAGTATTTT. This sequence encodes CATSSGQGWADTQYF.

This clone appeared once. The J gene is TRBJ1-5, the V gene TRBV2, with D tentatively TRBD1 (6 bases). The CDR3 contains 15 residues. Germline V gene sequence: CDR1 SNHLY, CDR2 FYNNEI. Trimming took off 6 bases at V and 2 bases at J, with 14 bases between the two ends. DNA of the CDR3: TGTGCCAGCAGCTTCGACAGGATCGGCAATCAGCCCCAGCATTTT. Its translation: CASSFDRIGNQPQHF.

DNA of the CDR3: TGTGCCAGCAGTCTAAGGGTGGGGCACTATGGCTACACCTTC. Translation: CASSLRVGHYGYTF. The chain uses TRBV27 and TRBJ1-2; D is possibly TRBD1 (5 bases). Germline CDR1 MNHEY, CDR2 SMNVEV (reference sequence). V lost 5 bases to trimming and J lost 3 bases, with 13 bases between them. The CDR3 has 14 amino acids.

This clone occurred a few times. The chain joins TRBV12-3 or TRBV12-4 to TRBJ1-2; D remains unclear. The CDR3 runs to 13 residues. The V end lost 3 bases, the J end lost 4 bases, and 9 bases lay between the germline ends. This CDR3 reads CASSFGSIYGYTF. CDR3 in DNA: TGTGCCAGCAGTTTCGGTTCAATCTATGGCTACACCTTC.

The V gene is TRBV7-9, the J gene TRBJ1-1; D remains ambiguous. The CDR3 length is 16 residues. The germline CDR1 and CDR2 sequences are SEHNR and FQNEAQ (reference sequence). V lost 1 base and J lost 1, with 13 bases in between. CDR3 sequence: CASSLDGQAGNTEAFF. Written as DNA, the CDR3 is TGTGCCAGCAGCTTAGATGGTCAGGCAGGGAACACTGAAGCTTTCTTT. Variable domain in full (rest from reference TRBV7-9 and TRBJ1-1): DTGVSQNPRHKITKRGQNVTFRCDPISEHNRLYWYRQTLGQGPEFLTYFQNEAQLEKSRLLSDRFSAERPKGSFSTLEIQRTEQGDSAMYLCASSLDGQAGNTEAFFGQGTRLTVV.

V and J are TRBV11-2 and TRBJ1-2; 10 bases fit TRBD1. V shed 6 bases, J shed 8 bases, and the junction held 9 bases outside the gene matches. The germline V gene has CDR1 SGHAT and CDR2 FQNNGV. This CDR3 has 14 amino acids. The CDR3 DNA reads as TGTGCCAGCAGTGATGGGACAGGGGTCGTCGGCTACACCTTC. It specifies CASSDGTGVVGYTF.

This clone was counted a single time. This rearrangement joins TRBV5-6 to TRBJ2-5, with D unclear. Germline CDR1 is SGHDT and CDR2 is YYEEEE. With 1 base removed from V and 5 bases from J, the gap between germline ends came to 3 bases. The CDR3 is made up of 11 amino acids. The DNA of the CDR3 is TGTGCCAGCAGCTTGCGGGAGACCCAGTACTTC. This encodes CASSLRETQYF.

The chain couples TRBV5-1 to TRBJ1-4, with 8 bases lining up with TRBD1. The CDR3 spans 14 residues. The germline CDR1 and CDR2 sequences are SGHRS and YFSETQ. Germline trimming cut 2 bases from V and 8 bases from J; bases unmatched to any gene: 5. CDR3 coding DNA: TGCGCCAGCAGCTTCGGACAGGGAAGCGAAAAACTGTTTTTT. Residues: CASSFGQGSEKLFF.

V gene TRBV7-9 combines with J gene TRBJ1-1, with D unresolved. The CDR3 totals 12 residues. Per the germline V gene, CDR1 is SEHNR and CDR2 is FQNEAQ (reference sequence). Trimming left V 4 bases short and J 3 bases short, with 6 bases between. The DNA of the CDR3 is TGTGCCAGCAGCTCCGTCGACACTGAAGCTTTCTTT. It codes for CASSSVDTEAFF.

This sequence joins TRBV10-3 and TRBJ2-5, with 8 bases lining up with TRBD2. The CDR3 has 15 amino acids. Germline CDR1 is ENHRY and CDR2 is SYGVKD. V dropped 4 bases and J dropped 4; count of bases not matched to a gene: 8. This CDR3 is CAISGLTGGPETQYF. The CDR3 DNA follows: TGTGCCATCAGTGGTTTGACGGGGGGGCCAGAGACCCAGTACTTC.

The V and J genes are TRBV27 and TRBJ2-7, with D maybe TRBD1 (6 bases). This CDR3 comprises 15 residues. CDR1 is MNHEY and CDR2 is SMNVEV in the germline V gene (reference sequence). V lost 4 bases to trimming and J lost 0 bases, with 13 bases between them. CDR3 region: CASSSTGFSSYEQYV. DNA of the CDR3: TGTGCCAGCAGTTCCACAGGGTTTAGCTCCTACGAGCAGTACGTC.

This chain links TRBV28 with TRBJ1-4; maybe TRBD1 (6 bases). The CDR3 has 16 residues. The ends were cut back, 4 bases at V and 8 bases at J, with 20 bases in the middle. CDR1 is MDHEN and CDR2 is SYDVKM in the germline V gene. CDR3 DNA: TGTGCCAGCAGTTCGATCAGAACAGGGTATGGGGAAAAACTGTTTTTT. It is translated as CASSSIRTGYGEKLFF.

The chain carries TRBV7-8 and TRBJ2-1; 9 bases line up with TRBD1. CDR1 is SGHVS, CDR2 FQNEAQ, per germline. The CDR3 sequence is 13 residues long. J lost 15 bases, V lost 5 bases, and 11 bases had no gene match. CDR3 bases: TGTGCCAGCAGCCTGGGACAGGGTGGACAAGTGTTCTTC. Translation: CASSLGQGGQVFF.

The chain's CDR3 is CASSSAGGYTF. DNA of the CDR3: TGCGCCAGCAGCTCGGCGGGTGGCTACACCTTC. The genes are TRBV5-1 and TRBJ1-2, with D unclear. This CDR3 is built from 11 residues. The V and J ends lost 3 bases and 7 bases respectively, with 7 bases between them. Germline assignment: CDR1 SGHRS and CDR2 YFSETQ.

CDR3 in DNA: TGTGCTAGTGGATCTGGTGGGCATTCACCCCTCCACTTT. As protein: CASGSGGHSPLHF. The V gene is TRBV12-5, the J gene TRBJ1-6; no reliable D call. Germline V gives CDR1 LGHNT, CDR2 FRNRAP. The V gene lost 6 bases and the J gene lost 8 bases, with 11 bases spanning the gap. The CDR3 loop spans 13 amino acids.

This clone appeared a few times. The chain uses TRBV15 and TRBJ2-2; D gene ambiguous. This CDR3 has 13 amino acids. V was trimmed by 8 bases and J by 5 bases, leaving 12 bases between them. Germline lookup yields CDR1 LNHNV and CDR2 YYDKDF (reference sequence). CDR3 nucleotide sequence: TGTGCCACCCGATCCGCGAGAACCGGGGAGCTGTTTTTT. Protein product: CATRSARTGELFF.